Shown below are 8 T cell receptor beta chains from a single sample sequenced in a study of naive and memory T cell subsets. Two oligonucleotides, mixed equimolar, formed the beta constant-region primer covering TRBC1 and TRBC2. TCRdb passed the UMI-ligation and nested PCR reads through MiXCR, listing each CDR3 protein once. The sample comprises some 150,000 distinct CDR3 sequences, 15% to 20% of which are singletons, and 0.14% rests with the top ten. Input material: naive CD4+ T cells from blood. These receptor sequences come from a human donor in good health.

There are a few counts of this clonotype. The genes are TRBV9 and TRBJ2-1; 10 bases agree with TRBD2. The CDR3 extends over 13 amino acids. The V gene's germline CDR1 is SGDLS and CDR2 YYNGEE. V lost 6 bases to trimming and J lost 9 bases; unmatched junction nucleotides: 6. CDR3 protein: CASMLAGVGEQFF. CDR3 DNA: TGTGCCAGCATGCTAGCGGGAGTAGGTGAGCAGTTCTTC.

The chain links TRBV12-3 or TRBV12-4 to TRBJ2-1; perhaps TRBD2 as D (6 bases). Trimming pared 3 bases from V and 2 bases from J, leaving 11 bases between. The CDR3 length is 15 residues. The CDR3 nucleotides are TGTGCCAGCAGTTTGGGCGCGGGGACCTACAATGAGCAGTTCTTC. This sequence encodes CASSLGAGTYNEQFF.

V usage is TRBV20-1 and J usage is TRBJ1-1, with 11 bases lining up with TRBD1. Germline CDR1 DFQATT, CDR2 SNEGSKA (reference sequence). This CDR3 has 15 amino acids. The CDR3 is CRGMDRGLRNTEAFF. The CDR3 bases are TGCAGAGGGATGGACAGGGGGCTAAGGAACACTGAAGCTTTCTTT.

In its sample, this clonotype was seen a few times. This rearrangement joins TRBV10-3 to TRBJ2-7; no clear D gene. The CDR3 is made up of 12 amino acids. The V gene's germline CDR1 is ENHRY and CDR2 SYGVKD. Deletions cut 7 bases from V and 2 bases from J, with 9 bases between. The CDR3 loop reads CAIKAGTYEQYF. The CDR3 nucleotides read TGTGCCATCAAGGCAGGAACCTACGAGCAGTACTTC.

The chain combines TRBV27 with TRBJ2-1; D is unresolved. Trimming took 6 bases from V and 4 from J, leaving 10 bases between them. The germline V gene has CDR1 MNHEY and CDR2 SMNVEV (reference sequence). CDR3 length equals 13 residues. Written as DNA, the CDR3 is TGTGCCAGCAGGGTACAGCTTTACAATGAGCAGTTCTTC. Protein product: CASRVQLYNEQFF.

This clonotype has just a few counts. This CDR3 is CASSREGTLRNEQYF. For the CDR3, the DNA is TGTGCCAGCAGTCGGGAGGGGACCCTTAGGAACGAGCAGTACTTC. This chain uses TRBV6-6 with TRBJ2-7, with 8 bases lining up with TRBD2. Trimming took 5 bases from V and 5 from J; bases not matched to a gene: 11. The CDR3 spans 15 residues. CDR1 and CDR2 (germline): MNHNY, SVGAGI (reference sequence).

The V and J genes are TRBV25-1 and TRBJ1-1; 12 positions match TRBD1. The ends lost 4 bases at V and 5 bases at J; junction bases unmatched: 11. Germline CDR1 and CDR2: MGHDK and SYGVNS. The CDR3 is made up of 17 amino acids. CDR3 sequence reads: CASSGTGTGGVRTEAFF. CDR3 sequence (DNA): TGTGCCAGCAGTGGAACCGGGACAGGGGGCGTGCGGACTGAAGCTTTCTTT.

This clonotype was recorded a few times. The chain combines TRBV9 with TRBJ2-5, with a weak D call TRBD1 (5 bases). V lost 5 bases and J lost 3, with 14 bases in between. Per germline, CDR1 SGDLS and CDR2 YYNGEE. This CDR3 spans 14 amino acids. CDR3 loop: CASSPRVQKETQYF. Here the CDR3 DNA reads TGTGCCAGCAGTCCCAGGGTCCAAAAAGAGACCCAGTACTTC.